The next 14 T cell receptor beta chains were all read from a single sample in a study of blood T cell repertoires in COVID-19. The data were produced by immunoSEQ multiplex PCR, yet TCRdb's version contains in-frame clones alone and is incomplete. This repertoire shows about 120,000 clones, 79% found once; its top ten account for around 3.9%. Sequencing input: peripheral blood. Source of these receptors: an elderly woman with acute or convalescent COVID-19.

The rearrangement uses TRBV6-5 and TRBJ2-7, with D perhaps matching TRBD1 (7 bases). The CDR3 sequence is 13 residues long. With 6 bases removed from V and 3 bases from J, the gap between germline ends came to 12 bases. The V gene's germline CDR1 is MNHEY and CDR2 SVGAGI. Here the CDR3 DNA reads TGTGCCAGCAGGCGGGACAGTGACTACGAGCAGTACTTC. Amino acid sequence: CASRRDSDYEQYF.

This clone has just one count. The CDR3 DNA reads TGTGCCAGCAGTCCCGGGACAGGGGTCGGCAATGAGCAGTTCTTC. Residues: CASSPGTGVGNEQFF. The chain combines TRBV6-2 or TRBV6-3 with TRBJ2-1, with 10 positions matching TRBD1. The CDR3 length is 15 residues. From germline, CDR1 is MNHEY and CDR2 SVGEGT. Losses at the gene ends were 5 bases for V and 6 bases for J; bases not matched to a gene: 7.

DNA of the CDR3: TGTGCCAGCAGCTTAAGCGAAAAACTGTTTTTT. It is translated as CASSLSEKLFF. The V and J genes are TRBV13 and TRBJ1-4, with D unresolved. Germline-derived CDR1 and CDR2 are PRHDT and FYEKMQ (reference sequence). The CDR3 runs to 11 residues. V lost 2 bases and J 8 bases, leaving 3 bases between the germline ends. The full variable domain, rest sourced from reference TRBV13 and TRBJ1-4, is AAGVIQSPRHLIKEKRETATLKCYPIPRHDTVYWYQQGPGQDPQFLISFYEKMQSDKGSIPDRFSAQQFSDYHSELNMSSLELGDSALYFCASSLSEKLFFGSGTQLSVL.

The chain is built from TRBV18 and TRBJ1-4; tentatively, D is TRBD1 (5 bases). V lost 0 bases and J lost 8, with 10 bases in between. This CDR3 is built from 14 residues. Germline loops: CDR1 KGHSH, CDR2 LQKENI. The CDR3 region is CASSPPGRGEKLFF. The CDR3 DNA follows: TGTGCCAGCTCACCACCCGGCCGGGGGGAAAAACTGTTTTTT.

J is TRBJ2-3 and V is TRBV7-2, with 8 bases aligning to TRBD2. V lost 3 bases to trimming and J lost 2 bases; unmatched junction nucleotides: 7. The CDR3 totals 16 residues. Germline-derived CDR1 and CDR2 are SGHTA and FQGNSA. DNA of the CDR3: TGTGCCAGCAGCTTTCAAACGGGAGGGGCCACAGATACGCAGTATTTT. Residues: CASSFQTGGATDTQYF.

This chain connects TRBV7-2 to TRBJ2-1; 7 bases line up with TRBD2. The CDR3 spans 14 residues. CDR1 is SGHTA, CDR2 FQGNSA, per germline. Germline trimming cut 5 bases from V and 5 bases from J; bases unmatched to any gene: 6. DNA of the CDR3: TGTGCCAGCAGCCCCGGGACTACTCACAATGAGCAGTTCTTC. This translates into CASSPGTTHNEQFF.

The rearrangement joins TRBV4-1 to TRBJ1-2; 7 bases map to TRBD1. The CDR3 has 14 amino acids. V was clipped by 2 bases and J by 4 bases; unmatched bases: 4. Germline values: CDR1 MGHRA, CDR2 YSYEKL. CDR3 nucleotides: TGCGCCAGCAGCCAACAGGGGGTTGGCTATGGCTACACCTTC. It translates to CASSQQGVGYGYTF.

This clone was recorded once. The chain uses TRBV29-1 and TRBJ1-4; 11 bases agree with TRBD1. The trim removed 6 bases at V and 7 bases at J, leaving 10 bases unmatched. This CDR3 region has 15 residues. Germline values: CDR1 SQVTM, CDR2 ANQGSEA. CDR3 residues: CSVPSGQGVGEKLFF. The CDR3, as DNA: TGCAGCGTGCCCTCGGGACAGGGGGTGGGTGAAAAACTGTTTTTT.

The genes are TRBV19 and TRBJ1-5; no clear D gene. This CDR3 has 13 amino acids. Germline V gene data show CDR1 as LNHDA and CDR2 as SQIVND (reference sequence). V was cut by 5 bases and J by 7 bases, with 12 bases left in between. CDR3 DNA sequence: TGTGCCAGTAGTTTTCTCACGGGACAGCCCCAGCATTTT. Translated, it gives CASSFLTGQPQHF.

The chain's CDR3 is CAWGTHSTDTQYF. DNA of the CDR3: TGTGCCTGGGGAACTCATAGCACAGATACGCAGTATTTT. The J gene is TRBJ2-3, the V gene TRBV30, with no clear D. V was shortened by 5 bases and J by 0 bases, with 9 bases between the two germline ends. Per the germline V gene, CDR1 is GTSNPN and CDR2 is SVGIG (reference sequence). This CDR3 has 13 amino acids.

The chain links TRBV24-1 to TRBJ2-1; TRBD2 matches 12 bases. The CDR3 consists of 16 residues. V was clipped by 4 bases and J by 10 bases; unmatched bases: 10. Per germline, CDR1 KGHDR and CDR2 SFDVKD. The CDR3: CATSDQASGGAGEQFF. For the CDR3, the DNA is TGTGCCACCAGTGACCAAGCTAGCGGGGGGGCCGGGGAGCAGTTCTTC.

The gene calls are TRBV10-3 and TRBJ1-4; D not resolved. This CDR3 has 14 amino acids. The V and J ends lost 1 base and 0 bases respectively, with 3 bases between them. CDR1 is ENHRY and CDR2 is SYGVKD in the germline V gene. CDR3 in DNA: TGTGCCATCAGTGAGTTCTCAACTAATGAAAAACTGTTTTTT. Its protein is CAISEFSTNEKLFF.

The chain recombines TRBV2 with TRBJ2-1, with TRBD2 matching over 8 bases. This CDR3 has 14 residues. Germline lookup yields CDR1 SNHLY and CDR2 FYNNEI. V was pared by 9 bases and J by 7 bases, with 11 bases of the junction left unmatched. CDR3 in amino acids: CASTTSGRRNEQFF. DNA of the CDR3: TGTGCCAGTACCACCAGCGGGAGAAGAAATGAGCAGTTCTTC.

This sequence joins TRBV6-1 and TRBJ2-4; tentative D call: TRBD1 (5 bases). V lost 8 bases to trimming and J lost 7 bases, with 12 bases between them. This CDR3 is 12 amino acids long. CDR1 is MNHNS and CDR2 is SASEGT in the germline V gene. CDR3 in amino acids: CASQGDGNIQYF. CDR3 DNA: TGTGCCAGCCAGGGCGACGGTAACATTCAGTACTTC.